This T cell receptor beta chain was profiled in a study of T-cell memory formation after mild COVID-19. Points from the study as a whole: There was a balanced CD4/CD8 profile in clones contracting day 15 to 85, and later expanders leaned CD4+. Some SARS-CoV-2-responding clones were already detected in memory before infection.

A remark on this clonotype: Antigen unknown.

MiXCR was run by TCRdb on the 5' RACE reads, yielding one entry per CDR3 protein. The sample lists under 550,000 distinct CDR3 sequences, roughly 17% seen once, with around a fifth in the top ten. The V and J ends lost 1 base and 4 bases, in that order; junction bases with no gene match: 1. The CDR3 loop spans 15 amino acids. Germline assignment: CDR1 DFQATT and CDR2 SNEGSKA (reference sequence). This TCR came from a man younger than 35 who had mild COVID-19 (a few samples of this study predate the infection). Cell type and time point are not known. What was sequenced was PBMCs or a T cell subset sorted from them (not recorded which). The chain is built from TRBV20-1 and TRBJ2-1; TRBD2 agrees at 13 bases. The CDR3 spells CSARGLAGGYNEQFF. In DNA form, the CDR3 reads TGCAGTGCTAGAGGACTAGCGGGGGGATACAATGAGCAGTTCTTC.